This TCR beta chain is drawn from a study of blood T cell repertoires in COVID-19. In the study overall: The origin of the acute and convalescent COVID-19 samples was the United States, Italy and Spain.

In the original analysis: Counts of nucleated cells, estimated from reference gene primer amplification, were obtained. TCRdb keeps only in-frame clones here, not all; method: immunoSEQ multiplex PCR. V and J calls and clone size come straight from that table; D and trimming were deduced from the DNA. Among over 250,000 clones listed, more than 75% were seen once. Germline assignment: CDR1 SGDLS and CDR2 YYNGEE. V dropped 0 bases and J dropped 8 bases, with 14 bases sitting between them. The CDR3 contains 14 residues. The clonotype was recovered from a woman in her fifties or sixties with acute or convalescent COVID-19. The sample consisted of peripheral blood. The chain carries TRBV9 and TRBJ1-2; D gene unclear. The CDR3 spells CASSVEGKGSGYTF. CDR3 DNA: TGTGCCAGCAGCGTAGAAGGGAAAGGGAGCGGCTACACCTTC. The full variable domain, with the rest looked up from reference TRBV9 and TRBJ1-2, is DSGVTQTPKHLITATGQRVTLRCSPRSGDLSVYWYQQSLDQGLQFLIQYYNGEERAKGNILERFSAQQFPDLHSELNLSSLELGDSALYFCASSVEGKGSGYTFGSGTRLTVV.